This T cell receptor (beta chain) was profiled in a study of T-cell reconstitution after alpha-beta-depleted transplantation in children. V dropped 0 bases and J dropped 4 bases, with 9 bases sitting between them. The CDR3 has 14 residues. Per germline, CDR1 MGHRA and CDR2 YSYEKL. Study-wide points: From surviving recipient T cells and thymic progenitors came the high day-60 TCRbeta diversity observed in some patients. At around two months after transplant, the alpha-beta T cells were reportedly derived from several hundred expanded clones that came from non-depleted graft cells. T-cell counts and diversity at one year following transplant were attributed mainly to newly produced T cells.

Concerning this clonotype: Its specificity is unknown.

Unique molecular identifiers were used in preparing the TCRbeta library. In TCRdb, the PCR reads were re-called with MiXCR into one record per CDR3 protein. The sample consists of 450,000 to 550,000 distinct CDR3 sequences, 10% to 12% of them appearing once. This chain connects TRBV4-1 to TRBJ2-5; D is unresolved. This clonotype originated in a female patient aged 2 to 10 who had a stem cell transplant for aplastic anemia, so the T cells may come from the graft donor. The material sequenced was PBMCs, mostly from graft donor cells, taken 180 days after TCRalphabeta/CD19-depleted stem cell transplant. The CDR3 loop reads CASSQDTTRETQYF. The CDR3 coding sequence is TGCGCCAGCAGCCAAGACACTACCCGAGAGACCCAGTACTTC.